This TCR beta chain emerged from a study of T cell responses to AZD1222 COVID-19 vaccine. Assay: immunoSEQ multiplex PCR; the TCRdb copy retains only in-frame clones and omits some. The repertoire includes some 53,000 clones, approximately 88% of them detected once, and roughly 2.6% sits in the top ten. In germline, CDR1 is MGHRA, CDR2 YSYEKL. The CDR3 extends over 17 amino acids. V lost 0 bases, J lost 6 bases, and 21 bases lay in between. Material: peripheral blood, obtained 28 days after the second AZD1222 dose. The chain recombines TRBV4-1 with TRBJ2-7, with a possible D match to TRBD1 (6 bases). This TCR was sampled from an adult who received the AZD1222 COVID-19 vaccine. The CDR3 DNA sequence: TGCGCCAGCAGCCAAGATATTTCGGGGACAACAAGTTCCGAGCAGTACTTC. Its translation is CASSQDISGTTSSEQYF.